The rows below give T cell receptor beta chains drawn from one sample of a study of monozygotic twins with inflammatory bowel disease. TCRdb re-called the 5' RACE reads and gives one entry per CDR3 protein, without DNA. The sample has around 97,000 distinct CDR3 sequences, and its top ten clones hold 1.5% to 2%. Material for sequencing was blood. The receptors come from a human donor with ulcerative colitis or Crohn's disease, or a healthy co-twin of an affected twin (not recorded which). The CDR3 runs from the conserved cysteine through the conserved F or W.

V: TRBV20-1; J: TRBJ2-2; length: 13; CDR3: CSASPTGSRELFF
V: TRBV7-9; J: TRBJ2-1; length: 17; CDR3: CASSFFPSRGTYNEQFF
V: TRBV7-3; J: TRBJ1-1; length: 14; CDR3: CASSRGGVNTEAFF
V: TRBV20-1; J: TRBJ1-3; length: 12; CDR3: CSALRVGNTIYF
V: TRBV12-3/TRBV12-4; J: TRBJ1-4; length: 14; CDR3: CASSLQATNEKLFF
V: TRBV9; J: TRBJ1-3; length: 13; CDR3: CASSVDSGNTIYF
V: TRBV6-2/TRBV6-3; J: TRBJ2-3; length: 18; CDR3: CASSYEWGLAENTDTQYF
V: TRBV7-2; J: TRBJ2-2; length: 17; CDR3: CASSLAGFSLLPGELFF
V: TRBV7-2; J: TRBJ2-5; length: 16; CDR3: CASSSEDPKRGETQYF
V: TRBV6-2/TRBV6-3; J: TRBJ2-7; length: 15; CDR3: CASSYSATGPYEQYF
V: TRBV5-1; J: TRBJ2-3; length: 14; CDR3: CASSLAGVTDTQYF
V: TRBV7-2; J: TRBJ1-2; length: 15; CDR3: CASSLSGQGAGGYTF
V: TRBV14; J: TRBJ1-1; length: 13; CDR3: CASSQWLNTEAFF
V: TRBV5-4; J: TRBJ2-3; length: 16; CDR3: CASSPGGLAGRDTQYF
V: TRBV20-1; J: TRBJ1-6; length: 15; CDR3: CSARPGTFDNSPLHF
V: TRBV20-1; J: TRBJ2-1; length: 15; CDR3: CSATRRDRVHNEQFF
V: TRBV3-1; J: TRBJ1-5; length: 15; CDR3: CASSQDFQGWQPQHF
V: TRBV27; J: TRBJ2-7; length: 19; CDR3: CASSLLYPTQGASSYEQYF
V: TRBV30; J: TRBJ2-1; length: 12; CDR3: CAWTGQRNEQFF
V: TRBV6-5; J: TRBJ1-5; length: 16; CDR3: CASSKQGSYSNQPQHF
V: TRBV7-3; J: TRBJ2-5; length: 11; CDR3: CASKGQETQYF
V: TRBV20-1; J: TRBJ2-2; length: 14; CDR3: CSAPDSLSTGELFF
V: TRBV6-1; J: TRBJ1-4; length: 14; CDR3: CASRLDRVGEKLFF
V: TRBV7-8; J: TRBJ2-5; length: 14; CDR3: CASSLVPGLGTQYF
V: TRBV29-1; J: TRBJ2-7; length: 14; CDR3: CSVDWPPGSYEQYF
V: TRBV5-1; J: TRBJ2-5; length: 14; CDR3: CASSGQGLKETQYF
V: TRBV27; J: TRBJ2-5; length: 14; CDR3: CASSLWRGVETQYF
V: TRBV11-2; J: TRBJ2-7; length: 15; CDR3: CASSPPGTGAYEQYF
V: TRBV5-1; J: TRBJ2-7; length: 15; CDR3: CASSPSGLAVNEQYF
V: TRBV5-4; J: TRBJ2-5; length: 13; CDR3: CATQTHLGETQYF
V: TRBV20-1; J: TRBJ2-7; length: 13; CDR3: CSAPRDFSYEQYF
V: TRBV11-2; J: TRBJ2-7; length: 12; CDR3: CASSFQAEEQYF
V: TRBV3-1; J: TRBJ2-5; length: 13; CDR3: CASSQVGLETQYF
V: TRBV19; J: TRBJ2-6; length: 17; CDR3: CASKEFALHSGANVLTF
V: TRBV5-6; J: TRBJ2-2; length: 13; CDR3: CASSLGGPGELFF
V: TRBV4-2; J: TRBJ2-2; length: 18; CDR3: CASSQETGGAGVIGELFF
V: TRBV20-1; J: TRBJ2-4; length: 14; CDR3: CSVLPGDAKNIQYF
V: TRBV10-3; J: TRBJ2-1; length: 14; CDR3: CAIRGNTDNHEQFF
V: TRBV19; J: TRBJ1-5; length: 14; CDR3: CASSRQNSNQPQHF
V: TRBV4-1; J: TRBJ2-2; length: 13; CDR3: CASSQDLRGELFF
V: TRBV7-2; J: TRBJ2-3; length: 16; CDR3: CACSARLAGGQDTQYF
V: TRBV20-1; J: TRBJ2-7; length: 12; CDR3: CSATQASYEQYF
V: TRBV18; J: TRBJ1-5; length: 15; CDR3: CASSLTGDRDQPQHF
V: TRBV18; J: TRBJ1-1; length: 13; CDR3: CASSPQGGTEAFF
V: TRBV19; J: TRBJ2-2; length: 17; CDR3: CASSMIGTGPNTGELFF
V: TRBV7-9; J: TRBJ1-1; length: 13; CDR3: CASSLDMNTEAFF
V: TRBV7-2; J: TRBJ1-6; length: 17; CDR3: CASSLLLRSSYNSPLHF
V: TRBV7-2; J: TRBJ2-5; length: 15; CDR3: CASSLIGSQGETQYF
V: TRBV7-9; J: TRBJ1-1; length: 13; CDR3: CASSSGMNTEAFF
V: TRBV12-3/TRBV12-4; J: TRBJ2-1; length: 13; CDR3: CASSPDNYNEQFF
V: TRBV5-1; J: TRBJ2-5; length: 14; CDR3: CASSLGARQETQYF
V: TRBV12-3/TRBV12-4; J: TRBJ1-5; length: 16; CDR3: CVSSPMEGASNQPQHF
V: TRBV11-2; J: TRBJ2-7; length: 12; CDR3: CASSFLSHEQYF
V: TRBV18; J: TRBJ2-1; length: 22; CDR3: CASSPPGLAGNRPIMNLYEQFF
V: TRBV5-4; J: TRBJ2-2; length: 15; CDR3: CASSLGIGDTGELFF
V: TRBV12-3/TRBV12-4; J: TRBJ2-2; length: 16; CDR3: CASRVPGIGNTGELFF
V: TRBV4-3; J: TRBJ1-5; length: 17; CDR3: CASSQEGTGDSNQPQHF
V: TRBV18; J: TRBJ2-1; length: 15; CDR3: CASSPPTAPYNEQFF
V: TRBV19; J: TRBJ2-6; length: 14; CDR3: CASIDAGGANVLTF
V: TRBV21-1; J: TRBJ2-5; length: 15; CDR3: CASSRGQEVGETQYF